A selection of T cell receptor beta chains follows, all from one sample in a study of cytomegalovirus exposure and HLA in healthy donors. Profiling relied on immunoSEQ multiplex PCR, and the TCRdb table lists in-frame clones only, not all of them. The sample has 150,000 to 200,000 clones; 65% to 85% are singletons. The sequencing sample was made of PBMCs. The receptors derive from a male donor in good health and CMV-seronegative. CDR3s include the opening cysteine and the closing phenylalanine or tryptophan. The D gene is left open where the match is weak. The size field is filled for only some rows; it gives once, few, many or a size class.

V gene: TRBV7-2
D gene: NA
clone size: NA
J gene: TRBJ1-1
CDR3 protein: CASSLDRANTEAFF
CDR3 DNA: TGTGCCAGCAGCTTAGACAGAGCGAACACTGAAGCTTTCTTT

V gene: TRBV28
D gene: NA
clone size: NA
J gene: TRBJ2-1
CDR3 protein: CASSPPRIYNEQFF
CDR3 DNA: TGTGCCAGCAGTCCACCGCGAATCTACAATGAGCAGTTCTTC

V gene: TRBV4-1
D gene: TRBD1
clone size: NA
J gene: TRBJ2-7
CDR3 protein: CASSRGQGWSYEQYF
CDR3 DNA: TGCGCCAGCAGCCGGGGACAGGGATGGTCCTACGAGCAGTACTTC

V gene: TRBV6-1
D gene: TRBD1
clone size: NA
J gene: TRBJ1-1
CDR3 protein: CASSEARGRGKTEAFF
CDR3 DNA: TGTGCCAGCAGTGAAGCGCGGGGCAGGGGGAAGACTGAAGCTTTCTTT

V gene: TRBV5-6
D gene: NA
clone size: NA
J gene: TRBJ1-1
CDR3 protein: CASSLIAGTGGYTEAFF
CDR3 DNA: TGTGCCAGCAGCTTGATTGCCGGGACGGGGGGGTACACTGAAGCTTTCTTT

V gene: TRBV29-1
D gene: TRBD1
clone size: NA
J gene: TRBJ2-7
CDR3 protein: CSVETGGRSYEQYF
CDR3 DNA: TGCAGCGTTGAGACAGGGGGCCGTTCCTACGAGCAGTACTTC

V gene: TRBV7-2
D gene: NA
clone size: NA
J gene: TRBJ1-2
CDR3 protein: CASSLATGGHRDGYTF
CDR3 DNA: TGTGCCAGCAGCTTAGCCACGGGGGGACACAGAGATGGCTACACCTTC

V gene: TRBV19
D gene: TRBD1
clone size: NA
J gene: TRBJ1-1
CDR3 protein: CASSTGQGAAEAFF
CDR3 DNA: TGTGCCAGTAGTACCGGACAGGGGGCTGCTGAAGCTTTCTTT

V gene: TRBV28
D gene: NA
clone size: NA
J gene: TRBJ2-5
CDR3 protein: CASSLHRQETQYF
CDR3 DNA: TGTGCCAGCAGTTTGCACAGACAGGAGACCCAGTACTTC

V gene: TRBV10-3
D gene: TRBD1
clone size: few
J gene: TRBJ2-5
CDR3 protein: CAISKDRGQETQYF
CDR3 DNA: TGTGCCATCAGCAAGGACAGGGGCCAAGAGACCCAGTACTTC

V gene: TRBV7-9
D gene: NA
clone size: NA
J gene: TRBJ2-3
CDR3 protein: CASSNRGWSTDTQYF
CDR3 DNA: TGTGCCAGCAGCAACCGCGGTTGGAGCACAGATACGCAGTATTTT

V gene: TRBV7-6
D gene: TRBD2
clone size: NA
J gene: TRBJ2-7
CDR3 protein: CASSLVSALAGNYEQYF
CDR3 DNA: TGTGCCAGCAGCTTAGTGTCGGCTCTAGCGGGAAATTACGAGCAGTACTTC

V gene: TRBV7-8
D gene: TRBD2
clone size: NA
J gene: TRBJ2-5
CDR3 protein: CASSLLRTSGVETQYF
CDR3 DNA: TGTGCCAGCAGCCTCCTTCGGACTAGCGGGGTGGAGACCCAGTACTTC

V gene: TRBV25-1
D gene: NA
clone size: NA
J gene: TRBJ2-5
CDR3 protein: CASSEFLGQETQYF
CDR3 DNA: TGTGCCAGCAGTGAATTTCTCGGCCAAGAGACCCAGTACTTC

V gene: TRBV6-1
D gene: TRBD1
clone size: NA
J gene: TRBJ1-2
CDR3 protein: CASSVDRGVGYTF
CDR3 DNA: TGTGCCAGCAGCGTCGACAGGGGGGTAGGCTACACCTTC

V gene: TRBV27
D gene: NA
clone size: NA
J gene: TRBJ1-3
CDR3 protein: CARLHIDISGNTIYF
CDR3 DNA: TGTGCCAGGCTCCATATCGACATCTCTGGAAACACCATATATTTT

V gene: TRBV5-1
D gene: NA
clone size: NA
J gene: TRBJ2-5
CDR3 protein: CASSRIGQTETQYF
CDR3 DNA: TGCGCCAGCAGTAGGATTGGGCAGACAGAGACCCAGTACTTC

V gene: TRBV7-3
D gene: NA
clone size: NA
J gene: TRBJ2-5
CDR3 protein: CASSSTGRQTQYF
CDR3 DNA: TGTGCCAGCAGTTCGACAGGGAGGCAGACCCAGTACTTC

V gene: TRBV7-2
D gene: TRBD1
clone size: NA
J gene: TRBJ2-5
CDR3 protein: CASSFVQGETQYF
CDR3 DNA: TGTGCCAGCAGCTTCGTACAGGGGGAGACCCAGTACTTC

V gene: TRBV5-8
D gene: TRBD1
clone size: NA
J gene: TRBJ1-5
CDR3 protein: CASSLGDRANQPQHF
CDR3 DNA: TGTGCCAGCAGCTTGGGAGACAGGGCTAATCAGCCCCAGCATTTT

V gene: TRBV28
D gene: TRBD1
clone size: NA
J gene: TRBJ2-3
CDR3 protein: CASSLGDRGTDTQYF
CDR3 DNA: TGTGCCAGCAGTTTAGGGGACAGGGGAACAGATACGCAGTATTTT

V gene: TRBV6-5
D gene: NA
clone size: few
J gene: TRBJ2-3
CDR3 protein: CASRRTDTQYF
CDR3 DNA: TGTGCCAGCCGTCGCACAGATACGCAGTATTTT

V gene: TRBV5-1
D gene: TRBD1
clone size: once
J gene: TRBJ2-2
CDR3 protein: CASSLADRRELFF
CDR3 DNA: TGCGCCAGCAGCTTGGCGGACAGGCGGGAGCTGTTTTTT

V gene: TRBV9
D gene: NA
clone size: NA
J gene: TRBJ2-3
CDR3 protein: CASSVDGVGDTQYF
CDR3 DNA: TGTGCCAGCAGCGTAGACGGGGTCGGAGATACGCAGTATTTT

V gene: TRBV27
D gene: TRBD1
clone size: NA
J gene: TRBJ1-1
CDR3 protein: CASNPGQGRIGDTEAFF
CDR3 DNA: TGTGCCAGCAATCCAGGACAGGGAAGGATCGGGGACACTGAAGCTTTCTTT